This T cell receptor beta chain was documented in a study of blood T cell repertoires in COVID-19. This clone appeared once. This CDR3 region has 14 residues. Trimming cost V 4 bases and J 2 bases, with 7 bases left between them. In germline, CDR1 is SGDLS, CDR2 YYNGEE. Produced via immunoSEQ multiplex PCR; TCRdb's table is partial and in-frame only. The sample carries 65,000 to 85,000 clones, about four fifths recorded once. V usage is TRBV9 and J usage is TRBJ1-6; D not resolved. The specimen was peripheral blood. The origin of this receptor is a woman of 80 years or more with active or convalescent COVID-19. In DNA, the CDR3 is TGTGCCAGCAGCTCACGGGCCTATAATTCACCCCTCCACTTT. Residues: CASSSRAYNSPLHF.